These T cell receptor beta chains were read from a single sample in a study of OX40 agonist ivuxolimab in advanced cancers. Libraries were prepared by immunoSEQ multiplex PCR; TCRdb keeps only in-frame clonotypes and omits some of them. Here the sample spans tens of thousands of clones, less than 95% being singletons. The specimen was CD4+ or CD8+ T cells sorted from blood, collected in a trial of the OX40 agonist ivuxolimab. All receptors come from an adult with an advanced solid tumor such as melanoma, head and neck, liver or kidney cancer. The CDR3 runs from the conserved cysteine through the conserved F or W. A D gene is named only where the DNA matches it firmly. Size is omitted from some rows. Given values are once, few, many or a class for expanded clones.

V: TRBV4-1; J: TRBJ2-1; length: 16; size: .; D: .; DNA: TGCGCCAGCAGCCAAGGCCCACAGGGACCTGTATATGAGCAGTTCTTC; CDR3: CASSQGPQGPVYEQFF
V: TRBV27; J: TRBJ2-2; length: 16; size: .; D: TRBD2; DNA: TGTGCCAGCAGTTTGGGACTAGCGGGAGGAGCCGGGGAGCTGTTTTTT; CDR3: CASSLGLAGGAGELFF
V: TRBV4-1; J: TRBJ1-5; length: 16; size: .; D: .; DNA: TGCGCCAGCAGCCAATTCGAGGGGGGTTTTAATCAGCCCCAGCATTTT; CDR3: CASSQFEGGFNQPQHF
V: TRBV14; J: TRBJ1-3; length: 16; size: .; D: .; DNA: TGTGCCAGCAGCCTATTAGGAGGCGCGACTGGAAATACCATATATTTT; CDR3: CASSLLGGATGNTIYF
V: TRBV28; J: TRBJ1-1; length: 17; size: once; D: TRBD1; DNA: TGTGCCAGCAGGGGTGGGACAGGGGGCGGACCGGGCACTGAAGCTTTCTTT; CDR3: CASRGGTGGGPGTEAFF
V: TRBV9; J: TRBJ1-2; length: 13; size: .; D: TRBD1; DNA: TGTGCCAGCAGCCGACAGGGGGCAGATGGCTACACCTTC; CDR3: CASSRQGADGYTF
V: TRBV29-1; J: TRBJ2-1; length: 14; size: .; D: TRBD2; DNA: TGCAGCGTTGAAGACGCGGGGGGGTACAATGAGCAGTTCTTC; CDR3: CSVEDAGGYNEQFF
V: TRBV6-5; J: TRBJ2-2; length: 13; size: .; D: .; DNA: TGTGCCAGCAGGGGGGGTAGGACCGGGGAGCTGTTTTTT; CDR3: CASRGGRTGELFF
V: TRBV4-3; J: TRBJ1-5; length: 15; size: .; D: .; DNA: TGCGCCAGCAGCCAAGAGGCTCTCTACAATCAGCCCCAGCATTTT; CDR3: CASSQEALYNQPQHF
V: TRBV10-3; J: TRBJ1-2; length: 15; size: .; D: .; DNA: TGTGCCATCAGTGACCTGGACGGGAAGAGCTATGGCTACACCTTC; CDR3: CAISDLDGKSYGYTF
V: TRBV28; J: TRBJ1-5; length: 16; size: .; D: .; DNA: TGTGCCAGCAGTTTCCCCCAACCGAGGGGCAATCAGCCCCAGCATTTT; CDR3: CASSFPQPRGNQPQHF
V: TRBV7-9; J: TRBJ2-1; length: 16; size: .; D: TRBD2; DNA: TGTGCCAGCAGCCACCTGAGCGGGAGCGGGAACAATGAGCAGTTCTTC; CDR3: CASSHLSGSGNNEQFF
V: TRBV28; J: TRBJ2-1; length: 18; size: .; D: .; DNA: TGTGCCAGCAGTTTATTACAGGGGAGGGTGGAAGAGGAGAATGAGCAGTTCTTC; CDR3: CASSLLQGRVEEENEQFF
V: TRBV14; J: TRBJ2-3; length: 15; size: .; D: .; DNA: TGTGCCAGCAGCCAAGATGTAGCGGTCACAGATACGCAGTATTTT; CDR3: CASSQDVAVTDTQYF
V: TRBV19; J: TRBJ2-1; length: 13; size: .; D: .; DNA: TGTGCCAGTAGTGGATCCGGAGGGAATGAGCAGTTCTTC; CDR3: CASSGSGGNEQFF
V: TRBV4-2; J: TRBJ2-1; length: 18; size: .; D: TRBD2; DNA: TGTGCCAGCAGCCACGACCCGGTGGGCCCGGGGGGGTTCAATGAGCAGTTCTTC; CDR3: CASSHDPVGPGGFNEQFF
V: TRBV2; J: TRBJ2-3; length: 15; size: .; D: .; DNA: TGTGCCAGCAGTGAAATGATCTGGGCCCAAGATACGCAGTATTTT; CDR3: CASSEMIWAQDTQYF
V: TRBV30; J: TRBJ2-1; length: 13; size: .; D: TRBD2; DNA: TGTGCCTGGGAGACTAGCGGGGACAATGAGCAGTTCTTC; CDR3: CAWETSGDNEQFF
V: TRBV19; J: TRBJ1-5; length: 16; size: once; D: .; DNA: TGTGCCAGTAGTATACGGGCGGGTCTGAGCAATCAGCCCCAGCATTTT; CDR3: CASSIRAGLSNQPQHF
V: TRBV28; J: TRBJ1-3; length: 14; size: .; D: TRBD1; DNA: TGTGCCAGCAGCCCGACAGGGAACGGAAACACCATATATTTT; CDR3: CASSPTGNGNTIYF
V: TRBV6-1; J: TRBJ1-5; length: 14; size: .; D: .; DNA: TGTGCCAGCAGTGAAGCGGGAAGCAATCAGCCCCAGCATTTT; CDR3: CASSEAGSNQPQHF
V: TRBV6-5; J: TRBJ2-5; length: 12; size: .; D: .; DNA: TGTGCCAGCAACACCCCCGCGGAGACCCAGTACTTC; CDR3: CASNTPAETQYF
V: TRBV9; J: TRBJ1-5; length: 14; size: .; D: TRBD1; DNA: TGTGCCAGCAGCGGGACAGGGAGAGGCCAGCCCCAGCATTTT; CDR3: CASSGTGRGQPQHF
V: TRBV4-3; J: TRBJ2-1; length: 18; size: .; D: .; DNA: TGCGCCAGCAGCCGACGCGGGACTCATGAGAGCTCCTACAATGAGCAGTTCTTC; CDR3: CASSRRGTHESSYNEQFF
V: TRBV9; J: TRBJ2-1; length: 14; size: .; D: TRBD2; DNA: TGTGCCAGCAGGCAGCGGGAGATTGGGAATGAGCAGTTCTTC; CDR3: CASRQREIGNEQFF
V: TRBV19; J: TRBJ1-2; length: 15; size: medium-sized; D: .; DNA: TGTGCCAGTAGTATAGAATCCAGGGCAGGCTATGGCTACACCTTC; CDR3: CASSIESRAGYGYTF
V: TRBV13; J: TRBJ1-1; length: 15; size: once; D: TRBD1; DNA: TGTGCCAGCAGCACGTGGACAGGGTATACGACTGAAGCTTTCTTT; CDR3: CASSTWTGYTTEAFF
V: TRBV11-3; J: TRBJ1-5; length: 12; size: .; D: .; DNA: TGTGCCAGCAGCTTACCCGGTCAGCCCCAGCATTTT; CDR3: CASSLPGQPQHF
V: TRBV7-3; J: TRBJ2-1; length: 16; size: .; D: .; DNA: TGTGCCAGCAGCTTAATGCCCAGCGTAACCTACAATGAGCAGTTCTTC; CDR3: CASSLMPSVTYNEQFF
V: TRBV19; J: TRBJ1-2; length: 13; size: once; D: TRBD1; DNA: TGTGCCAGTTGGGACAGGGGCCCTTGGGGCTACACCTTC; CDR3: CASWDRGPWGYTF
V: TRBV7-9; J: TRBJ2-7; length: 13; size: .; D: .; DNA: TGTGCCAGCAGCTTACCCCCCCACTACGAGCAGTACTTC; CDR3: CASSLPPHYEQYF
V: TRBV7-8; J: TRBJ1-1; length: 14; size: .; D: TRBD1; DNA: TGTGCCAGCAGCCCAATAGGGGGCCACACTGAAGCTTTCTTT; CDR3: CASSPIGGHTEAFF
V: TRBV29-1; J: TRBJ1-2; length: 10; size: .; D: .; DNA: TGCAGCGTCCATAACTATGGCTACACCTTC; CDR3: CSVHNYGYTF
V: TRBV28; J: TRBJ2-3; length: 16; size: .; D: TRBD2; DNA: TGTGCCAGCAGTCCGGGACTAGCGGGTCGAACAGATACGCAGTATTTT; CDR3: CASSPGLAGRTDTQYF
V: TRBV14; J: TRBJ1-5; length: 12; size: .; D: .; DNA: TGTGCCAGCAGCGATCAGGGTCAGCCCCAGCATTTT; CDR3: CASSDQGQPQHF
V: TRBV6-5; J: TRBJ2-1; length: 13; size: .; D: .; DNA: TGTGCCAGCAGTTCTCACACCGGCCATGAGCAGTTCTTC; CDR3: CASSSHTGHEQFF
V: TRBV4-2; J: TRBJ2-1; length: 14; size: .; D: .; DNA: TGTGCCAGCAGCCAAGAGGGGCAGGGCTATGAGCAGTTCTTC; CDR3: CASSQEGQGYEQFF
V: TRBV6-1; J: TRBJ2-7; length: 15; size: .; D: TRBD1; DNA: TGTGCCAGCAGTGAATATGGGACAGGGGCCTACGAGCAGTACTTC; CDR3: CASSEYGTGAYEQYF
V: TRBV4-3; J: TRBJ2-2; length: 14; size: once; D: TRBD1; DNA: TGCGCCAGCAGCCAAGATCGAGGGGGCCGGGAGCTGTTTTTT; CDR3: CASSQDRGGRELFF
V: TRBV6-5; J: TRBJ1-2; length: 14; size: .; D: .; DNA: TGTGCCAGCAGTTACCAGCCAGGGAACTATGGCTACACCTTC; CDR3: CASSYQPGNYGYTF
V: TRBV6-5; J: TRBJ2-3; length: 13; size: .; D: .; DNA: TGTGCCAGCAGTTATGGCCCACTGGATACGCAGTATTTT; CDR3: CASSYGPLDTQYF
V: TRBV28; J: TRBJ1-2; length: 15; size: .; D: TRBD1; DNA: TGTGCCAGCAGCTCCAGAGACAGGGGGCGAGGTGGCTACACCTTC; CDR3: CASSSRDRGRGGYTF
V: TRBV28; J: TRBJ1-5; length: 14; size: once; D: .; DNA: TGTGCCAGCAGTTGGGGGGTAAGCAATCAGCCCCAGCATTTT; CDR3: CASSWGVSNQPQHF
V: TRBV4-3; J: TRBJ2-1; length: 15; size: once; D: .; DNA: TGCGCCAGCAGCCAAGAACCCCAGGGGTACAATGAGCAGTTCTTC; CDR3: CASSQEPQGYNEQFF
V: TRBV4-3; J: TRBJ1-2; length: 15; size: once; D: .; DNA: TGCGCCAGCAGCCAGGGGTGGGCAGCCTACTATGGCTACACCTTC; CDR3: CASSQGWAAYYGYTF
V: TRBV27; J: TRBJ2-2; length: 12; size: .; D: TRBD1; DNA: TGTGCCAGCAGTTTAATTCAGGGGGTGCTGTTTTTT; CDR3: CASSLIQGVLFF
V: TRBV28; J: TRBJ1-1; length: 16; size: .; D: .; DNA: TGTGCCAGCAGTTTAGAGCCGACATACCTGAACACTGAAGCTTTCTTT; CDR3: CASSLEPTYLNTEAFF
V: TRBV7-9; J: TRBJ2-3; length: 16; size: once; D: .; DNA: TGTGCCAGCAGCTTAGCGCACGGCGGAACCACAGATACGCAGTATTTT; CDR3: CASSLAHGGTTDTQYF
V: TRBV14; J: TRBJ2-5; length: 12; size: .; D: .; DNA: TGTGCCAGCAGCCAAGAAAGAGAGACCCAGTACTTC; CDR3: CASSQERETQYF
V: TRBV27; J: TRBJ2-1; length: 16; size: .; D: .; DNA: TGTGCCAGCAGTTTATCCCCCGGGACTTTCTACAATGAGCAGTTCTTC; CDR3: CASSLSPGTFYNEQFF
V: TRBV7-9; J: TRBJ1-2; length: 13; size: once; D: .; DNA: TGTGCCAGCAGCTTCACCGACAGCTATGGCTACACCTTC; CDR3: CASSFTDSYGYTF
V: TRBV30; J: TRBJ1-2; length: 14; size: .; D: .; DNA: TGTGCCTGGATGGGGGTGGGGAACAACTATGGCTACACCTTC; CDR3: CAWMGVGNNYGYTF
V: TRBV27; J: TRBJ2-1; length: 14; size: .; D: .; DNA: TGTGCCAGCAGTTCCCTGGGACTTACCAATGAGCAGTTCTTC; CDR3: CASSSLGLTNEQFF
V: TRBV11-1; J: TRBJ2-3; length: 15; size: .; D: .; DNA: TGTGCCAGCAGCTTAGTTCTGGAGAGCACAGATACGCAGTATTTT; CDR3: CASSLVLESTDTQYF
V: TRBV14; J: TRBJ2-5; length: 11; size: .; D: .; DNA: TGTGCCAGCAGCCAGGTTCTGACCCAGTACTTC; CDR3: CASSQVLTQYF
V: TRBV19; J: TRBJ2-7; length: 14; size: .; D: .; DNA: TGTGCCAGTGGCCTAACGGAATTTCCCTACGAGCAGTACTTC; CDR3: CASGLTEFPYEQYF